This entry concerns a single T cell receptor beta chain. The sample belongs to a study of blood T cell repertoires in COVID-19. Overall study: COVID-19 samples, acute and convalescent, were from the United States, Italy and Spain.

Original processing methods: It was from reference gene primer amplification that nucleated cell counts were estimated. Using immunoSEQ multiplex PCR, the repertoire was profiled, and TCRdb retains in-frame clones only, with some absent. V and J calls and clone size come straight from that table; D and trimming were deduced from the DNA. Among roughly 59,000 clones listed, more than 75% were seen once. Material for sequencing was peripheral blood. This receptor was taken from a man older than 75 with acute or convalescent COVID-19.

The CDR3 DNA is TGCGCCAGCAGCTTGGCAGGGGAGGGAAACACCATATATTTT. Encoded protein: CASSLAGEGNTIYF. V is TRBV5-1 and J is TRBJ1-3; tentatively, D is TRBD1 (6 bases). Germline-derived CDR1 and CDR2 are SGHRS and YFSETQ. CDR3 length equals 14 residues. V lost 0 bases and J lost 4, with 8 bases in between.